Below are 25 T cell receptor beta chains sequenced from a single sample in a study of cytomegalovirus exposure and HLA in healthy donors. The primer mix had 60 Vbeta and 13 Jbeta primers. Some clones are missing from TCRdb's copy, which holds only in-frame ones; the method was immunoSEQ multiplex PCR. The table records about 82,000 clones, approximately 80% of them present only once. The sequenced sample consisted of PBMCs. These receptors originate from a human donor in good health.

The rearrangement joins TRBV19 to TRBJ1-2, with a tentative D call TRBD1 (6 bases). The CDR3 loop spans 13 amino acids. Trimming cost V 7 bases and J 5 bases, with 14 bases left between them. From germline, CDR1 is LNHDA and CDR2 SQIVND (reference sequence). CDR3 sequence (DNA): TGTGCCAGTACTACTTGGACAGATTATGGCTACACCTTC. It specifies CASTTWTDYGYTF.

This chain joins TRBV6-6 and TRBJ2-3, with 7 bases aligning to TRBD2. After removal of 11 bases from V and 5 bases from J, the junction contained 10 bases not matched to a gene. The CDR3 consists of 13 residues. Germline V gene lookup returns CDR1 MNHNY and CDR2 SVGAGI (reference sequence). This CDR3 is CALGGSGGDTQYF. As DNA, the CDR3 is TGTGCCCTGGGGGGGTCCGGGGGAGATACGCAGTATTTT.

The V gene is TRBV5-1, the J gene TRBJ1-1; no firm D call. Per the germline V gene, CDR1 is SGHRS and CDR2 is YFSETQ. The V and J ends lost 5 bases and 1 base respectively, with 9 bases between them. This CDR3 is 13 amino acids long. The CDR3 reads CASRPDPNTEAFF. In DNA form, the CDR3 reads TGCGCCAGCAGGCCAGATCCGAACACTGAAGCTTTCTTT.

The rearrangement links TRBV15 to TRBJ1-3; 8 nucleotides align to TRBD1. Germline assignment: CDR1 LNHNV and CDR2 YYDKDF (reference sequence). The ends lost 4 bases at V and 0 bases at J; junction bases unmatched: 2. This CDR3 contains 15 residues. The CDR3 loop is CATSNDRGSGNTIYF. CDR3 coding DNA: TGTGCCACCAGCAACGACAGGGGCTCTGGAAACACCATATATTTT. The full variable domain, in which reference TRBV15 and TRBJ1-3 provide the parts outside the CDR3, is DAMVIQNPRYQVTQFGKPVTLSCSQTLNHNVMYWYQQKSSQAPKLLFHYYDKDFNNEADTPDNFQSRRPNTSFCFLDIRSPGLGDTAMYLCATSNDRGSGNTIYFGEGSWLTVV.

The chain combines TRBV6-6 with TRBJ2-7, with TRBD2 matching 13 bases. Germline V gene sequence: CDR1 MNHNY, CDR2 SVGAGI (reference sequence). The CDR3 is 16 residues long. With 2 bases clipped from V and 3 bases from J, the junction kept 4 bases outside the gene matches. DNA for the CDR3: TGTGCCAGCAGTTACGGACTAGCGGGGGCGTTCTACGAGCAGTACTTC. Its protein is CASSYGLAGAFYEQYF.

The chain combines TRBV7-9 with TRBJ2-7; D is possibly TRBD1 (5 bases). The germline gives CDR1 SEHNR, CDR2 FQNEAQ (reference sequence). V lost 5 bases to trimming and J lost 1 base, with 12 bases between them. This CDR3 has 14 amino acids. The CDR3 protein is CASSPRRGSYEQYF. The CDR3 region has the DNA TGTGCCAGCAGCCCCAGAAGGGGTTCCTACGAGCAGTACTTC.

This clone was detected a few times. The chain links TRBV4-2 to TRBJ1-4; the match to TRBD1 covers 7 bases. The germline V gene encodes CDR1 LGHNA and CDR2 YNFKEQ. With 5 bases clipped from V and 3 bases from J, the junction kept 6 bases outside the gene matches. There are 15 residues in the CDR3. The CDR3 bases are TGTGCCAGCAGCACAGACAGGGAAGCTAATGAAAAACTGTTTTTT. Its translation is CASSTDREANEKLFF.

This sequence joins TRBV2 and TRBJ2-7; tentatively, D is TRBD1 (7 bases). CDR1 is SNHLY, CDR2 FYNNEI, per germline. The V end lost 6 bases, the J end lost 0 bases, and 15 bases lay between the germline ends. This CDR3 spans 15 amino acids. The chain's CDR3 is CASSQGEAGSYEQYF. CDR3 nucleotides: TGTGCCAGCAGCCAGGGGGAGGCCGGCTCCTACGAGCAGTACTTC.

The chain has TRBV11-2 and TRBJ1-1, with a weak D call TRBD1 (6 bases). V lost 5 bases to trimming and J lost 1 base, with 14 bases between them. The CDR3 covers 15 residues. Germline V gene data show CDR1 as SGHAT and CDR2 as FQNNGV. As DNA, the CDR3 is TGTGCCAGCAGCCTCGGGACATTCCCGAACACTGAAGCTTTCTTT. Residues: CASSLGTFPNTEAFF.

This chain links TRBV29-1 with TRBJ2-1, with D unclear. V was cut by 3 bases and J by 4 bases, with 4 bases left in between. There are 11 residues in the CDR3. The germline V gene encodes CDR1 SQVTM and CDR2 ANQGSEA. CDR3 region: CSVDSYNEQFF. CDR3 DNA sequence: TGCAGCGTTGATTCGTACAATGAGCAGTTCTTC.

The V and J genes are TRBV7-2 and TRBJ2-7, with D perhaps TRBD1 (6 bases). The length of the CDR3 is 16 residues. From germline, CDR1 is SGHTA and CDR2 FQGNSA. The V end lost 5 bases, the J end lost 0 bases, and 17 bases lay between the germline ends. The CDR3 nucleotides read TGTGCCAGCAGCCGCTTTGGACAGCTGGACTCCTACGAGCAGTACTTC. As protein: CASSRFGQLDSYEQYF.

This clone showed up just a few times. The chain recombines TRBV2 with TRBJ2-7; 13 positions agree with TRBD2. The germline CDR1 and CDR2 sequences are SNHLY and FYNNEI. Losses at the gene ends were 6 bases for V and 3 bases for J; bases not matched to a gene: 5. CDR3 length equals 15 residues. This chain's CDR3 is CASSQTSGGDYEQYF. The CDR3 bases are TGTGCCAGCAGCCAAACTAGCGGGGGGGACTACGAGCAGTACTTC.

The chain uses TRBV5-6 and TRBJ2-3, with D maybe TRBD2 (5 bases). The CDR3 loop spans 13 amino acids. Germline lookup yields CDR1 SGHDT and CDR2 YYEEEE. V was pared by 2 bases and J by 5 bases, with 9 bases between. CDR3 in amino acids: CASSLKGEDTQYF. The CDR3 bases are TGTGCCAGCAGCTTAAAGGGAGAAGATACGCAGTATTTT.

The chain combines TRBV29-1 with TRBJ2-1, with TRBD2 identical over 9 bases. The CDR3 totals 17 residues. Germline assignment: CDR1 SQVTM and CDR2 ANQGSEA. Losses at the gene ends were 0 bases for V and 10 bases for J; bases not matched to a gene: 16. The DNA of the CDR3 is TGCAGCGTTGAAGATCCTCTTAGGGCGGGGGGGCCAACGGAGCAGTTCTTC. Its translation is CSVEDPLRAGGPTEQFF.

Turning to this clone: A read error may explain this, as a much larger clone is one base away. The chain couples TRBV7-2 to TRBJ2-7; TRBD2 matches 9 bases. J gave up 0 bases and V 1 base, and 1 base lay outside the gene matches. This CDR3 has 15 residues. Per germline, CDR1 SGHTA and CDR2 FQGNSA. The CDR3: CASSLVSGSSYEQYF. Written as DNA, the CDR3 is TGTGCCAGCAGCTTAGTTAGCGGGAGCTCCTACGAGCAGTACTTC.

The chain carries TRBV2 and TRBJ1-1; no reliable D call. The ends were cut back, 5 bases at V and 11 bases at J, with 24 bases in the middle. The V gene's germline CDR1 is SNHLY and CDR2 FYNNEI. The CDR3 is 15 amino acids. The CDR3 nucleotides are TGTGCCAGCAGTCTATATAACCCCCGAAGTGGGCGTGCTTTCTTT. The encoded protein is CASSLYNPRSGRAFF.

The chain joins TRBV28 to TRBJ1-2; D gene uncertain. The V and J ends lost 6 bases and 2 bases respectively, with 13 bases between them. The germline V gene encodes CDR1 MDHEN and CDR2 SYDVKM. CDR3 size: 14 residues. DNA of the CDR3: TGTGCCAGCAGCTACGGACGGGAGAACTATGGCTACACCTTC. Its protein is CASSYGRENYGYTF.

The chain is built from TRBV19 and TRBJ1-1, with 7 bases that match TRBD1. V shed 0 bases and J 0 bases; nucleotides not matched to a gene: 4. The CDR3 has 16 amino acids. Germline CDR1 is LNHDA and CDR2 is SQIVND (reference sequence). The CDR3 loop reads CASSIDGQDMNTEAFF. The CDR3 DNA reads TGTGCCAGTAGTATAGATGGACAGGATATGAACACTGAAGCTTTCTTT.

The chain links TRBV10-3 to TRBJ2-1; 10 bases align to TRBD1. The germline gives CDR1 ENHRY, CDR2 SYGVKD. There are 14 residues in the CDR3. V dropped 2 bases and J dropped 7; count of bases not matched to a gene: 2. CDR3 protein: CAISEPGQGNEQFF. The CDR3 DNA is TGTGCCATCAGTGAGCCGGGACAGGGGAATGAGCAGTTCTTC.

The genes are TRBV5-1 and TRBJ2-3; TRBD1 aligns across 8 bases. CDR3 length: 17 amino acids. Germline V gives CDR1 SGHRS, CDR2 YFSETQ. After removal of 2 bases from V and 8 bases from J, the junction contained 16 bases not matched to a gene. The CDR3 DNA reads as TGCGCCAGCAGCTTAATAGCGACAGGGGTATCTCAAGTTACGCAGTATTTT. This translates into CASSLIATGVSQVTQYF.

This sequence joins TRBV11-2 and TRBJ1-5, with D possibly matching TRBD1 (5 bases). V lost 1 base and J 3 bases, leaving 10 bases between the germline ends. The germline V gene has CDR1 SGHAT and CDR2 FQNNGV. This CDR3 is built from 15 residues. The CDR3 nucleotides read TGTGCCAGCAGCTTAGGGACGGGGGACAATCAGCCCCAGCATTTT. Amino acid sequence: CASSLGTGDNQPQHF.

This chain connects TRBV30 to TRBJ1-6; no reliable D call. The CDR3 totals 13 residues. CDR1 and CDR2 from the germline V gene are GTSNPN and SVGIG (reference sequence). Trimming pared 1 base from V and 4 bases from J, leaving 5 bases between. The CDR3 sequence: CAWSDTYNSPLHF. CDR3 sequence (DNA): TGTGCCTGGAGTGATACTTATAATTCACCCCTCCACTTT.

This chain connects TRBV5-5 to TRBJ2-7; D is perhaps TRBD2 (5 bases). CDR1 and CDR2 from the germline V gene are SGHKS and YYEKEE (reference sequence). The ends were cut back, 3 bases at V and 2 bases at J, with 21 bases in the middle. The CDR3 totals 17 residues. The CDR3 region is CASSSTASGFIPYEQYF. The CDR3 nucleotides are TGTGCCAGCAGCTCCACCGCGTCGGGGTTCATTCCCTACGAGCAGTACTTC.

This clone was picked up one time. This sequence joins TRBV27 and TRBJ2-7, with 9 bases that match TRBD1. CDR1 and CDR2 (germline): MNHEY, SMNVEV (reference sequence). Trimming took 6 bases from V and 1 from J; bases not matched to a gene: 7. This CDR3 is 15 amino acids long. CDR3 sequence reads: CASRYWGQGSYEQYF. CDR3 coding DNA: TGTGCCAGCAGGTACTGGGGACAGGGTTCCTACGAGCAGTACTTC.

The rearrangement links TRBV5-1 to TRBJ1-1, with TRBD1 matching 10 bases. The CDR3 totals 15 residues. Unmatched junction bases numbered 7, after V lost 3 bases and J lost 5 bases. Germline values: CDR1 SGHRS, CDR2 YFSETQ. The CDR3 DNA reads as TGCGCCAGCAGCTGGCGACAGGGGGCTGGAACTGAAGCTTTCTTT. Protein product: CASSWRQGAGTEAFF. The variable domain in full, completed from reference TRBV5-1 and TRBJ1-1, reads KAGVTQTPRYLIKTRGQQVTLSCSPISGHRSVSWYQQTPGQGLQFLFEYFSETQRNKGNFPGRFSGRQFSNSRSEMNVSTLELGDSALYLCASSWRQGAGTEAFFGQGTRLTVV.